This record looks at one TCR beta chain sequence and its context. Its antigen remains unidentified. The data were obtained in a study of T cell responses to AZD1222 COVID-19 vaccine. The study's findings and limits: Distributed over spike, vaccine-associated CD4 TCRs predominated at 160-218 and 743-854. Close to half of spike-specific TCRs reportedly recognize unmutated variant regions. Females outnumbered males among donors, who were mostly white British; clonal diversity was possibly underestimated.

Per germline, CDR1 GTSNPN and CDR2 SVGIG (reference sequence). This CDR3 contains 13 residues. The ends lost 1 base at V and 11 bases at J; junction bases unmatched: 4. Using immunoSEQ multiplex PCR, the repertoire was profiled, and TCRdb retains in-frame clones only, with some absent. The sample consists of 55,000 to 75,000 clones, roughly 90% of them appearing once. The specimen was peripheral blood, collected on day 0 of AZD1222 vaccination. The receptor comes from an adult in good health. V gene TRBV30 combines with J gene TRBJ2-1, with 11 bases aligning to TRBD2. CDR3 in amino acids: CAWSASGRPKQFF. For the CDR3, the DNA is TGTGCCTGGAGTGCTAGCGGGAGGCCAAAGCAGTTCTTC.